This TCR beta chain is drawn from a study of blood T cell repertoires in COVID-19. Study summary: In each case, the material was cDNA or gDNA derived from T cells, B-cell-depleted T cells, or PBMCs.

Clones were sequenced by immunoSEQ multiplex PCR, and TCRdb holds only the in-frame ones, with some missing. The table lists tens of thousands of clones, approximately 90% of them singletons, with roughly 3% in the top ten. Trimming shortened V by 5 bases and J by 0 bases, and 8 bases separated the two germline ends. Germline V gives CDR1 SEHNR, CDR2 FQNEAQ (reference sequence). The CDR3 extends over 15 amino acids. V gene TRBV7-9 combines with J gene TRBJ2-6; perhaps TRBD1 as D (5 bases). This sequence originates from a man between 50 and 59 years old with active COVID-19. The material sequenced was peripheral blood. The CDR3 reads CASSLTASGANVLTF. The DNA of the CDR3 is TGTGCCAGCAGCCTGACAGCCTCTGGGGCCAACGTCCTGACTTTC.